The 9 T cell receptor beta chains below all came from one sample that was sequenced in a study of identical twins. TCRdb processed the 5' RACE reads anew with MiXCR; each CDR3 protein has one entry. The data hold under 1 million distinct CDR3 sequences, with 9% to 15% observed a single time. The sample was also linked to a second study, of yellow fever vaccine responses in identical twins.

Sample: PBMCs. These receptor sequences come from a woman in her late teens or twenties in good health.

With respect to this clonotype: Mismatch with germline at one junction end may stem from a read error. V gene TRBV7-2 combines with J gene TRBJ2-1, with D maybe TRBD1 (5 bases). The CDR3 extends over 17 amino acids. The germline V gene encodes CDR1 SGHTA and CDR2 FQGNSA. This chain's CDR3 is CASSLVFGQGPYNERFF. The CDR3 DNA reads TGTGCCAGCAGCTTAGTGTTCGGACAAGGTCCTTACAATGAGCGGTTCTTC.

The sample holds a few counts of this clonotype. The V gene is TRBV5-1, the J gene TRBJ2-7; no definite D call. The CDR3 is 13 residues long. The germline V and J ends were trimmed by 4 bases and 1 base, with 9 bases remaining between them. Germline V gives CDR1 SGHRS, CDR2 YFSETQ. CDR3 protein: CASSADLSYEQYF. CDR3 coding DNA: TGCGCCAGCAGCGCTGACTTGTCCTACGAGCAGTACTTC.

This clonotype appeared many times. The CDR3 DNA sequence: TGCAGTGCTAGACAGGGCATAAACGTAAACACCGGGGAGCTGTTTTTT. Encoded protein: CSARQGINVNTGELFF. The J gene is TRBJ2-2, the V gene TRBV20-1; D is perhaps TRBD1 (5 bases). The germline V and J ends were trimmed by 2 bases and 2 bases, with 15 bases remaining between them. Per the germline V gene, CDR1 is DFQATT and CDR2 is SNEGSKA (reference sequence). The CDR3 spans 16 residues.

This clonotype was observed a handful of times. The chain couples TRBV15 to TRBJ2-2; D uncertain. V lost 0 bases to trimming and J lost 5 bases, with 10 bases between them. Germline loops: CDR1 LNHNV, CDR2 YYDKDF (reference sequence). The CDR3 consists of 15 residues. The CDR3 reads CATSRDRLGTGELFF. The CDR3 region has the DNA TGTGCCACCAGCAGAGATCGGCTCGGGACCGGGGAGCTGTTTTTT.

In its sample, this clonotype was seen many times. The V and J genes are TRBV5-1 and TRBJ2-3; 7 nucleotides agree with TRBD1. CDR3 length equals 15 residues. V gave up 7 bases and J gave up 0 bases; unmatched junction bases: 8. From germline, CDR1 is SGHRS and CDR2 YFSETQ. CDR3 in DNA: TGCGCCAGCTCCCGGGACAGACCTAGCACAGATACGCAGTATTTT. Protein product: CASSRDRPSTDTQYF.

A few counts support this clonotype. Given the absence of the conserved phenylalanine or tryptophan at the CDR3 end, a read error is likely. V and J are TRBV12-3 or TRBV12-4 and TRBJ2-2; D gene unclear. V lost 5 bases to trimming and J lost 1 base, with 8 bases between them. The CDR3 has 14 amino acids. CDR3: CASSPTGNTGELFS. The CDR3 DNA is TGTGCCAGCAGTCCCACTGGGAACACCGGGGAGCTGTTTTCT.

The rearrangement links TRBV12-3 or TRBV12-4 to TRBJ1-1; possibly TRBD1 for D (5 bases). This CDR3 is 15 amino acids long. V gave up 5 bases and J gave up 0 bases, with 13 bases separating them. In DNA, the CDR3 is TGTGCCAGCAGTCCCCTGCCGGGACTGAACACTGAAGCTTTCTTT. Encoded protein: CASSPLPGLNTEAFF.

This clonotype showed up just a few times. The V call is TRBV6-1, the J call TRBJ1-5; D is undetermined. The CDR3 extends over 15 amino acids. Deletions cut 7 bases from V and 5 bases from J, with 18 bases between. Germline V gene lookup returns CDR1 MNHNS and CDR2 SASEGT. The CDR3 loop is CASTSGVRWDQPQHF. The CDR3 DNA reads as TGTGCCAGCACCTCCGGGGTGAGGTGGGATCAGCCCCAGCATTTT.

The chain uses TRBV4-1 and TRBJ2-7; D might be TRBD1 or TRBD2, each matching 5 bases. CDR1 is MGHRA, CDR2 YSYEKL, per germline. Deletions cut 1 base from V and 1 base from J, with 11 bases between. The CDR3 is 15 amino acids. CDR3: CASSQGSGRSYEQYF. DNA for the CDR3: TGCGCCAGCAGCCAAGGCTCAGGGAGATCCTACGAGCAGTACTTC.